This record concerns one TCR beta chain sequence. The trim removed 4 bases at V and 7 bases at J, leaving 8 bases unmatched. CDR3 size: 14 residues. The germline gives CDR1 SGHRS, CDR2 YFSETQ. Measured with immunoSEQ multiplex PCR; TCRdb has only the in-frame clones, and not every one. Of 75,000 to 100,000 clones listed, 75% to 85% are singletons. These data come from a study of blood T cell repertoires in COVID-19. This sequence originates from a woman of 80 years or more with acute or convalescent COVID-19. The sample was peripheral blood. The chain uses TRBV5-1 and TRBJ1-5; 7 nucleotides match TRBD1. CDR3 DNA sequence: TGCGCCAGCAGCCCTGGGACAGCCTCCCAGCCCCAGCATTTT. It codes for CASSPGTASQPQHF.